A single sample is the source of the 2 T cell receptor beta chains below, sequenced in a study of shared T cell receptors in the human thymus. TCRdb's copy holds only in-frame clones and misses some; the assay was immunoSEQ multiplex PCR. The table has 540,000 or so clones, approximately 80% seen once. This sample was shared with a second study, whose subject was human thymus T cells.

The specimen was thymocytes. These receptors came from a boy under three years old with a congenital heart defect.

The genes are TRBV14 and TRBJ2-7; no clear D gene. This CDR3 is built from 12 residues. Trimming shortened V by 4 bases and J by 5 bases, and 9 bases separated the two germline ends. Germline V gene lookup returns CDR1 SGHDN and CDR2 FVKESK. The CDR3 spells CASSRYPHEQYF. CDR3 coding DNA: TGTGCCAGCAGCCGCTACCCCCACGAGCAGTACTTC.

Here the CDR3 reads CASSVPRTSASGNEQFF. CDR3 nucleotides: TGTGCCAGCAGCGTACCTCGGACTAGCGCCTCCGGGAATGAGCAGTTCTTC. The chain joins TRBV9 to TRBJ2-1; TRBD2 agrees at 9 bases. Germline CDR1 SGDLS, CDR2 YYNGEE. This CDR3 spans 17 amino acids. Trimming removed 1 base from V and 7 bases from J; junction bases left unmatched: 12.